The 2 T cell receptor beta chains given below trace back to one sample, sequenced in a study of blood T cell repertoires in COVID-19. Clones were read by immunoSEQ multiplex PCR, and TCRdb kept only the in-frame ones, dropping some. The repertoire holds 350,000 to 550,000 clones, 87% seen once, with roughly 1.8% in the top ten. The source material was PBMCs or T cells enriched from blood (not recorded which). Receptor source: a woman aged 18-29 years with acute COVID-19.

This clone turned up a few times. The chain carries TRBV6-1 and TRBJ1-5; possibly TRBD1 for D (5 bases). From germline, CDR1 is MNHNS and CDR2 SASEGT. The CDR3 covers 12 residues. V lost 2 bases and J lost 8, with 7 bases in between. The DNA of the CDR3 is TGTGCCAGCAGTGAACAGGGAAAGCCCCAGCATTTT. Translating it yields CASSEQGKPQHF.

The V and J genes are TRBV29-1 and TRBJ1-2, with D unclear. V lost 2 bases to trimming and J lost 4 bases, with 5 bases between them. Germline lookup yields CDR1 SQVTM and CDR2 ANQGSEA. CDR3 length equals 11 residues. The CDR3 reads CSVEIRYGYTF. The CDR3 DNA reads as TGCAGCGTTGAAATCCGCTATGGCTACACCTTC.